This entry concerns a single TCR beta chain. There is no known antigen for this receptor. Per-base qualities were not stored, and no clone one base away is much larger. V is trimmed back by 7 bases and J by 7 bases, and the junction contains 8 bases that no gene match accounts for. Spanning cysteine to phenylalanine, the CDR3 consists of 14 amino acids. The retained sequence is limited to the CDR3, 42 bases, with the frame set at the first base. As encoded in the germline V gene (reference sequence), CDR1 is LGHDT while CDR2 is YNNKEL. TCRbeta CDR3 regions were amplified from genomic DNA by means of the immunoSEQ Assay, a bias-controlled multiplex PCR. In the authors' own workflow: Within the assay, amplification of reference gene primers was used to estimate how many nucleated cells each sample contained. Sequence reads were collapsed and filtered to measure the absolute abundance of every unique TCRbeta CDR3 rearrangement. For each sample, productive Simpson clonality was calculated as the square root of Simpson's diversity index across productive rearrangements. TCRdb limited this immuneACCESS table to in-frame rearrangements with V and J called. A share of clones is missing; checked studies link under half to unresolved V genes, and the rest is unexplained. V, J and clone size derive from that table, while D and trimming were established from the DNA sequence. A total of approximately 220,000 clones appear in this sample, about 83% of them only once. Roughly 4.8% of the sample rests with the top ten.

This specimen belongs to a study of blood T cell repertoires in COVID-19 (dated by TCRdb to the early 2020s). Notes on the research overall: Samples covering the acute and convalescent phases of COVID-19 were provided by collaborators in the United States, Italy and Spain. Samples were obtained from the ongoing ImmuneRACE study (first 160 participants) and from some 1,300 subjects provided by 6 global collaborators. The prospective study material was composed of cDNA or gDNA derived from T cells, B-cell-depleted T cells, or PBMCs. Subjects who had been exposed to COVID-19, were actively infected with it, or had recovered from it provided the deeply sampled blood TCRbeta repertoires that made up the dataset. Where available, HLA class I and class II types were taken from metadata supplied by the sample provider and were not determined by assay-based typing. The sample metadata nearly always contained a de-identified subject ID, COVID-19 status, age in years and sex. A freely available public database, intended as a resource for researchers studying the immune response to SARS-CoV-2, is where the repertoires were released.

Participants in the prospective study were enrolled through a virtual design, were aged about 18 to 89 years, and lived in roughly 24 United States geographic areas. To assign participants to cohorts, the prospective study relied on clinical history that participants themselves reported in a screening survey and a study questionnaire. Exposed participants were defined as having been in contact with someone with a PCR-confirmed or clinician-diagnosed COVID-19 case within 2 weeks of study entry. Mobile phlebotomists in the prospective study collected whole blood, serum and a nasopharyngeal or oropharyngeal swab from every participant. Additional blood draws and questionnaires over an approximately 2-month period could optionally be provided by prospective study participants. Blood samples from the prospective study were shipped frozen or at room temperature prior to DNA extraction. General findings and caveats noted by the study authors: How much clinical and demographic metadata was included differed by source and by participant, and the metadata was provided uncurated.

The sequenced sample consisted of PBMCs or T cells enriched from blood (not recorded which). The TCR comes from a woman aged 45 to 65 who had been exposed to COVID-19. The sequence is built from TRBV3-1 (or the pseudogene TRBV3-2) and TRBJ2-1; 9 bases in the middle match TRBD2. This receptor carries the CDR3 CASTGGGVRNEQFF. The nucleotides read TGTGCCAGCACGGGCGGGGGGGTCAGGAATGAGCAGTTCTTC.